A single T cell receptor beta chain is shown here with its context. This sample was taken from a study of T cell responses to AZD1222 COVID-19 vaccine. This CDR3 spans 13 amino acids. Trimming stripped 7 bases from V and 6 bases from J, with 16 bases between. Germline loops: CDR1 LNHNV, CDR2 YYDKDF (reference sequence). Only in-frame clones appear in the TCRdb table, and some are missing; sequencing was by immunoSEQ multiplex PCR. The sample holds fewer than 90,000 clones, 86% seen once. This TCR derives from an adult who received the AZD1222 COVID-19 vaccine. This specimen consisted of peripheral blood, obtained 28 days after the second AZD1222 dose. The chain employs TRBV15 and TRBJ2-7; D may be TRBD1 (6 bases). CDR3 protein: CATTTGNSGEQYF. The DNA for the CDR3 is TGTGCCACCACAACAGGGAACAGTGGCGAGCAGTACTTC.